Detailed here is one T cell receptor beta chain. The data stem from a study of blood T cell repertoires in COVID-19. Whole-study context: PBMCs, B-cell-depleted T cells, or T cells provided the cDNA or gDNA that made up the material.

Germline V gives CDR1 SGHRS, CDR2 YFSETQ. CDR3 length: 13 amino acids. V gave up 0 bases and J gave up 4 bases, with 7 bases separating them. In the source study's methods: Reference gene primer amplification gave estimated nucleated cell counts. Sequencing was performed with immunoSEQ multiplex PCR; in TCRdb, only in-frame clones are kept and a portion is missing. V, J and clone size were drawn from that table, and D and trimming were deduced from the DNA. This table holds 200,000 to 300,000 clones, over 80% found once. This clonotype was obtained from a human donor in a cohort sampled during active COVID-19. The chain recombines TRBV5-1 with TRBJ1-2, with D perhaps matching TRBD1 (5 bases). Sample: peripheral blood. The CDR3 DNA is TGCGCCAGCAGCTTGGAGACAGTCTATGGCTACACCTTC. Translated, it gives CASSLETVYGYTF.